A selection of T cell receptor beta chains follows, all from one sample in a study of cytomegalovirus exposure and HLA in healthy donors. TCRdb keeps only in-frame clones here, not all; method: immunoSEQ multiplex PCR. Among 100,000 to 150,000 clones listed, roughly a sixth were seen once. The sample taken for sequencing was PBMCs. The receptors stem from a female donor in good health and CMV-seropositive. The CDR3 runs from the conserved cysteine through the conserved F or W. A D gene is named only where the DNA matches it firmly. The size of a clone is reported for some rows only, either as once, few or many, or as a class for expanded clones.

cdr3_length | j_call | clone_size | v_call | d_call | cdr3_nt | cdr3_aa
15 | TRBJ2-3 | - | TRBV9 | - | TGTGCCAGCAGCGTAGGCCCAGGGAGCACAGATACGCAGTATTTT | CASSVGPGSTDTQYF
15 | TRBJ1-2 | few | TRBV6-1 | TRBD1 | TGTGCCAGCAGTGATAGGATTGACAGGGTGGCTGGCTACACCTTC | CASSDRIDRVAGYTF
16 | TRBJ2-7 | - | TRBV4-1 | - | TGCGCCAGCAGCCAAGCAATCACCCATAGCTCCTACGAGCAGTACTTC | CASSQAITHSSYEQYF
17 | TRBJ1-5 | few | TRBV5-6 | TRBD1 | TGTGCCAGCAGCGCCCTCCGGGACAGGGGCGGCAATCAGCCCCAGCATTTT | CASSALRDRGGNQPQHF
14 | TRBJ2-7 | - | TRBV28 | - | TGTGCCAGCAGTGGGAGCGGGCAGGCCTACGAGCAGTACTTC | CASSGSGQAYEQYF
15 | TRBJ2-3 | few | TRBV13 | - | TGTGCCAGCAGCTTAGAACCGTCTAGCGCAGATACGCAGTATTTT | CASSLEPSSADTQYF
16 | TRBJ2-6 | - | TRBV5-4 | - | TGTGCCAGCAGTTACGAAAGCAACTCTGGGGCCAACGTCCTGACTTTC | CASSYESNSGANVLTF
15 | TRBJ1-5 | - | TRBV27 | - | TGTGCCAGCGGCCCGAGGGGGTCTAGCAATCAGCCCCAGCATTTT | CASGPRGSSNQPQHF
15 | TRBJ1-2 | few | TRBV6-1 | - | TGTGCCAGCAGTGATTGGGAAAGGGGGATTTATGGCTACACCTTC | CASSDWERGIYGYTF
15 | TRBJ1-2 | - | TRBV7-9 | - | TGTGCCAGCAGCTTAGCTGAGACACCGACCTATGGCTACACCTTC | CASSLAETPTYGYTF
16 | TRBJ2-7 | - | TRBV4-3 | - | TGCGCCAGCAGCCAAGATTCGGGGAGCGCCTTCTACGAGCAGTACTTC | CASSQDSGSAFYEQYF
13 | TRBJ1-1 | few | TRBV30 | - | TGTGCCTGGAGTCTCAGGGGTATCGTTGAAGCTTTCTTT | CAWSLRGIVEAFF
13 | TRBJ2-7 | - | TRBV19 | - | TGTGCCAGTATCCCCAGGGACTCCTACGAGCAGTACTTC | CASIPRDSYEQYF
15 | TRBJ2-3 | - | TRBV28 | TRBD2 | TGTGCCAGCCCCCCTAGCGGCACTAGCACAGATACGCAGTATTTT | CASPPSGTSTDTQYF
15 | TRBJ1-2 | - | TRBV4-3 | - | TGCGCCAGCAGCCAAGAACTACACAGGGAGTATGGCTACACCTTC | CASSQELHREYGYTF
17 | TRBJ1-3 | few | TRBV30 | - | TGTGCCTGGAGCCAGATTTCGGACAGCCTGCTGGAAAACACCATATATTTT | CAWSQISDSLLENTIYF
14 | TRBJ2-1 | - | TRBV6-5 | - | TGTGCCAGCAGTTTTATGGCGGCCCCAGGGGAGCAGTTCTTC | CASSFMAAPGEQFF
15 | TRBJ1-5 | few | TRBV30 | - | TGTGCCTGGAGCCCCGGGGGGTTCGGCAATCAGCCCCAGCATTTT | CAWSPGGFGNQPQHF
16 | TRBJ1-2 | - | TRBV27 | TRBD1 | TGTGCCAGCAGTTCCCTCCAAGGACAGGCTCGCTATGGCTACACCTTC | CASSSLQGQARYGYTF
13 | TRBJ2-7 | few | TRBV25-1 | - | TGTGCCAGCAGGCCTCGCGGGCGCTACGAGCAGTACTTC | CASRPRGRYEQYF
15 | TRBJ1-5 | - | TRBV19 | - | TGTGCCAGTAGCCCCCGCGGAGGGGACCATCAGCCCCAGCATTTT | CASSPRGGDHQPQHF
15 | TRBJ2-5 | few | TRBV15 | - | TGTGCCACCAGCAGTTTGGGGGCGCTGGGGAAGACCCAGTACTTC | CATSSLGALGKTQYF
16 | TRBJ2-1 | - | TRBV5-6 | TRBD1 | TGTGCCAGCAGCTTGGATGGGACAGGGTTCTACAATGAGCAGTTCTTC | CASSLDGTGFYNEQFF
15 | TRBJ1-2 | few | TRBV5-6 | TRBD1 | TGTGCCAGCAGCTTGGTTGGGACAGGGGCCGTTGGCTACACCTTC | CASSLVGTGAVGYTF